Each of the 18 T cell receptor beta chains below was sequenced from the same sample in a study of shared clonotypes between healthy human individuals. Clones were read by immunoSEQ multiplex PCR, and TCRdb kept only the in-frame ones, dropping some. The table has approximately 980,000 clones, approximately 80% seen once. The sequenced sample consisted of memory CD4+ T cells sorted from blood. The subset: CD45RA-negative fraction. The source of these receptors is a man between 18 and 35 years old in good health.

This chain connects TRBV5-4 to TRBJ2-7; D is unresolved. The CDR3 covers 10 residues. Looked up from germline, CDR1 is SGHNT and CDR2 is YYREEE (reference sequence). Between the trimmed V and J ends, which lost 5 bases and 3 bases, there was a span of 3 bases. CDR3 in amino acids: CASRLYEQYF. The CDR3 DNA follows: TGTGCCAGCAGACTCTACGAGCAGTACTTC.

The rearrangement links TRBV7-3 to TRBJ1-2; 10 bases align to TRBD1. The CDR3 loop spans 13 amino acids. Trimming cost V 7 bases and J 6 bases; bases outside gene matches: 5. Per the germline V gene, CDR1 is SGHTA and CDR2 is FQGTGA. The CDR3 spells CASNKGTGDGYTF. In DNA, the CDR3 is TGTGCCAGCAATAAAGGGACAGGGGATGGCTACACCTTC.

The rearrangement uses TRBV28 and TRBJ2-5; weak D call: TRBD1 (5 bases). Germline CDR1 is MDHEN and CDR2 is SYDVKM. The CDR3 loop spans 13 amino acids. V lost 3 bases and J 4 bases, leaving 9 bases between the germline ends. CDR3 region: CASSLDTSETQYF. The CDR3 DNA follows: TGTGCCAGCAGTTTGGACACCTCAGAGACCCAGTACTTC.

V usage is TRBV28 and J usage is TRBJ1-1; maybe TRBD1 (5 bases). With 3 bases removed from V and 6 bases from J, the gap between germline ends came to 11 bases. Germline CDR1 MDHEN, CDR2 SYDVKM. The CDR3 has 13 residues. CDR3 coding DNA: TGTGCCAGCAGTTTGATAGGGGAGGCTGAAGCTTTCTTT. As protein: CASSLIGEAEAFF.

Of note for this clone: A much larger clone is a single base away; this may be a read error. This chain joins TRBV11-2 and TRBJ1-1; D is uncertain. The germline V gene has CDR1 SGHAT and CDR2 FQNNGV. This CDR3 spans 13 amino acids. V dropped 3 bases and J dropped 1 base, with 6 bases sitting between them. CDR3 coding DNA: TGTGCCAGCAGCTTCTGGGAGAACACTGAAGCTTTCTTT. Translation: CASSFWENTEAFF.

The chain uses TRBV11-2 and TRBJ2-3, with TRBD2 as a possible D gene (7 bases). Trimming shortened V by 7 bases and J by 0 bases, and 14 bases separated the two germline ends. The CDR3 has 15 amino acids. Looked up from germline, CDR1 is SGHAT and CDR2 is FQNNGV. CDR3 coding DNA: TGTGCCAGCACCCGGAGGGGGGGGAGCACAGATACGCAGTATTTT. Its translation is CASTRRGGSTDTQYF.

The chain links TRBV6-1 to TRBJ2-7; 7 bases match TRBD2. The V segment lost 8 bases and the J segment 7 bases; nucleotides outside the gene matches: 11. Looked up from germline, CDR1 is MNHNS and CDR2 is SASEGT. CDR3 length: 13 residues. This CDR3 reads CASSQRGGSEQYF. Here the CDR3 DNA reads TGTGCCAGCTCTCAGCGGGGAGGATCAGAGCAGTACTTC.

The chain is built from TRBV7-2 and TRBJ2-7; 8 positions match TRBD2. The germline CDR1 and CDR2 sequences are SGHTA and FQGNSA. The CDR3 length is 14 residues. J gave up 4 bases and V 3 bases, and 5 bases lay outside the gene matches. CDR3 residues: CASSFGLAKYEQYF. The CDR3 DNA follows: TGTGCCAGCAGCTTTGGACTAGCCAAGTACGAGCAGTACTTC. The variable domain in full, with the rest retrieved from reference TRBV7-2 and TRBJ2-7, is GAGVSQSPSNKVTEKGKDVELRCDPISGHTALYWYRQSLGQGLEFLIYFQGNSAPDKSGLPSDRFSAERTGGSVSTLTIQRTQQEDSAVYLCASSFGLAKYEQYFGPGTRLTVT.

CDR3 protein: CASSLDSHLRYGYTF. CDR3 bases: TGTGCCAGCAGCTTAGACAGCCACTTAAGGTATGGCTACACCTTC. This rearrangement joins TRBV7-9 to TRBJ1-2; D is ambiguous. This CDR3 region has 15 residues. CDR1 is SEHNR, CDR2 FQNEAQ, per germline (reference sequence). Trimming shortened V by 1 base and J by 5 bases, and 14 bases separated the two germline ends.

This clone occurred a few times. V is TRBV19 and J is TRBJ1-1; D is possibly TRBD1 (5 bases). Germline assignment: CDR1 LNHDA and CDR2 SQIVND (reference sequence). Trimming removed 0 bases at V and 1 base at J, with 9 bases between. The CDR3 covers 15 residues. The chain's CDR3 is CASSIDGTSNTEAFF. In DNA, the CDR3 is TGTGCCAGTAGTATAGACGGGACGTCGAACACTGAAGCTTTCTTT.

For this clone: This sample includes further DNA sequences coding for the same CDR3. The chain employs TRBV19 and TRBJ1-1; D is ambiguous. Between the trimmed V and J ends, which lost 3 bases and 3 bases, there was a span of 8 bases. Looked up from germline, CDR1 is LNHDA and CDR2 is SQIVND (reference sequence). The CDR3 has 13 residues. DNA for the CDR3: TGTGCCAGTAGTATGTATAGGGACACTGAAGCTTTCTTT. Translation gives CASSMYRDTEAFF.

This clone occurred a few times. The genes are TRBV11-2 and TRBJ2-7; D is unclear. Per the germline V gene, CDR1 is SGHAT and CDR2 is FQNNGV. V was shortened by 3 bases and J by 3 bases, with 15 bases between the two germline ends. This CDR3 spans 15 amino acids. CDR3 DNA: TGTGCCAGCAGCTTGGTGAGGCCCGGTCACTACGAGCAGTACTTC. Amino acids: CASSLVRPGHYEQYF.

Note on this clone: The sample holds other DNA sequences that translate to the same CDR3. The chain links TRBV28 to TRBJ2-3; 15 bases map to TRBD2. CDR3 length: 15 amino acids. V trimming: 7 bases; J trimming: 6 bases; junction bases outside the gene matches: 5. Germline CDR1 is MDHEN and CDR2 is SYDVKM. CDR3 sequence: CASIGTSGGFDTQYF. In DNA, the CDR3 is TGTGCCAGCATTGGGACTAGCGGGGGGTTCGATACGCAGTATTTT.

The chain recombines TRBV6-6 with TRBJ2-1; 8 bases are shared with TRBD2. V was clipped by 6 bases and J by 2 bases; unmatched bases: 6. Germline CDR1 is MNHNY and CDR2 is SVGAGI (reference sequence). CDR3 length: 15 residues. The CDR3 loop is CASSARGETYNEQFF. The CDR3 DNA sequence: TGTGCCAGCAGCGCGCGGGGGGAGACCTACAATGAGCAGTTCTTC.

With regard to this clone: Other DNA sequences in this specimen translate into the identical CDR3. The J gene is TRBJ1-2, the V gene TRBV11-2, with TRBD1 matching over 9 bases. CDR3 length equals 13 residues. J lost 5 bases, V lost 5 bases, and 3 bases had no gene match. The V gene's germline CDR1 is SGHAT and CDR2 FQNNGV. The CDR3 nucleotides read TGTGCCAGCAGCCCAGACAGGGGGTATGGCTACACCTTC. This codes for CASSPDRGYGYTF.

This clone was counted ten times or more. This chain links TRBV4-1 with TRBJ2-7; D gene uncertain. The CDR3 extends over 16 amino acids. V was clipped by 0 bases and J by 2 bases, with 14 bases between them. The germline CDR1 and CDR2 sequences are MGHRA and YSYEKL. The CDR3 sequence: CASSQERRTETYEQYF. CDR3 DNA: TGCGCCAGCAGCCAAGAACGACGGACGGAGACCTACGAGCAGTACTTC.

The CDR3 DNA sequence: TGTGCCAGCAGTCCCCTGGGGACGGCTGGAAACACCATATATTTT. This sequence encodes CASSPLGTAGNTIYF. V gene TRBV6-1 combines with J gene TRBJ1-3; D possibly corresponds to TRBD1 (5 bases). From germline, CDR1 is MNHNS and CDR2 SASEGT. The CDR3 is 15 amino acids. The V gene lost 5 bases and the J gene lost 2 bases, with 13 bases spanning the gap.

The J gene is TRBJ2-1, the V gene TRBV28, with 11 nucleotides matching TRBD1. V shed 9 bases and J 3 bases; nucleotides not matched to a gene: 7. This CDR3 contains 15 residues. Per germline, CDR1 MDHEN and CDR2 SYDVKM. The CDR3 sequence: CASNTGTGGYNEQFF. CDR3 sequence (DNA): TGTGCCAGTAATACCGGGACAGGGGGCTACAATGAGCAGTTCTTC.